The clone carrying this TCR beta chain was found a few times. Its antigen remains unknown. This sample is part of a study of PD-1 blockade in mismatch repair-deficient tumors. The V and J ends lost 5 bases and 0 bases respectively, with 14 bases between them. CDR1 is SGHVS and CDR2 is FQNEAQ in the germline V gene. The CDR3 totals 16 residues. Findings and limits, study-wide: After pembrolizumab, tumor-resident clones rose rapidly, then generally contracted before radiologic responses.

Generated by immunoSEQ multiplex PCR, the TCRdb table keeps only in-frame clones and is missing some. Of about 110,000 clones in the sample, about 74% were seen once. The specimen comprised peripheral blood, sampled approximately 14 months after starting pembrolizumab. The receptor was isolated from an adult with mismatch repair-deficient cancer. The chain combines TRBV7-8 with TRBJ1-5, with a weak D call TRBD1 (6 bases). The CDR3 is CASSPGDIHSNQPQHF. As DNA, the CDR3 is TGTGCCAGCAGCCCCGGGGACATACATAGCAATCAGCCCCAGCATTTT. Full variable domain (remainder filled in from reference TRBV7-8 and TRBJ1-5): GAGVSQSPRYKVAKRGQDVALRCDPISGHVSLFWYQQALGQGPEFLTYFQNEAQLDKSGLPSDRFFAERPEGSVSTLKIQRTQQEDSAVYLCASSPGDIHSNQPQHFGDGTRLSIL.